This paragraph covers one T cell receptor beta chain sequence. Time point of the sample: pretreatment peripheral blood. The entry originates in a study of PD-L1 blockade in urothelial cancer. Germline lookup yields CDR1 LNHNV and CDR2 YYDKDF (reference sequence). The CDR3 runs to 16 residues. V lost 3 bases and J lost 4; bases outside the gene matches: 5. Profiled with immunoSEQ multiplex PCR; TCRdb holds only in-frame clones, not every one. The sample shows around 130,000 clones, 70% to 85% of them seen only once. Sequencing was performed on PBMCs, taken around atezolizumab (anti-PD-L1) treatment. J is TRBJ2-2 and V is TRBV15; 10 bases line up with TRBD2. The sequence was collected from a man between 45 and 60 years old with urothelial cancer. As DNA, the CDR3 is TGTGCCACCAGCAGGGAGAGCGGGAGGGGCACCGGGGAGCTGTTTTTT. Protein product: CATSRESGRGTGELFF.